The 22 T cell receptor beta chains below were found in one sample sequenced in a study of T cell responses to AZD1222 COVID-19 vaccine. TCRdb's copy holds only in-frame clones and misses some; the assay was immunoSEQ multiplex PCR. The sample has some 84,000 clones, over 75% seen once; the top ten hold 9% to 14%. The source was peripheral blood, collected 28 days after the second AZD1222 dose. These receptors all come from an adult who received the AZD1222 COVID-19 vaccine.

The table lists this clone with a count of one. CDR3 protein: CASRIGWGAFF. DNA for the CDR3: TGTGCCAGCAGAATCGGATGGGGGGCTTTCTTT. J is TRBJ1-1 and V is TRBV28; D might be TRBD1 (5 bases). Germline CDR1 and CDR2: MDHEN and SYDVKM. The germline V and J ends were trimmed by 6 bases and 11 bases, with 13 bases remaining between them. This CDR3 contains 11 residues.

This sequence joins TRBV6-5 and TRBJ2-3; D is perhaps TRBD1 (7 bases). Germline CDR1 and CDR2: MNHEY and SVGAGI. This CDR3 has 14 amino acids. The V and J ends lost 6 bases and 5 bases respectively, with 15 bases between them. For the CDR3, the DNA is TGTGCCAGCAGGAGGGGGCCCGGGGGAGATACGCAGTATTTT. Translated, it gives CASRRGPGGDTQYF.

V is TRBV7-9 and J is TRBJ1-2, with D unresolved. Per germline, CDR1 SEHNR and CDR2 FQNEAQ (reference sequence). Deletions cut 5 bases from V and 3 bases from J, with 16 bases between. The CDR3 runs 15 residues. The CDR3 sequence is CASSRRTAADYGYTF. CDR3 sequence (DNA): TGTGCCAGCAGCCGACGGACTGCTGCTGACTATGGCTACACCTTC.

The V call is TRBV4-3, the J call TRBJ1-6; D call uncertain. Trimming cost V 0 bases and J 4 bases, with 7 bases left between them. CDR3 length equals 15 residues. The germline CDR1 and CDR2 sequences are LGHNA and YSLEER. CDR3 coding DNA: TGCGCCAGCAGCCAAGATTGGGGTTATAATTCACCCCTCCACTTT. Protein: CASSQDWGYNSPLHF.

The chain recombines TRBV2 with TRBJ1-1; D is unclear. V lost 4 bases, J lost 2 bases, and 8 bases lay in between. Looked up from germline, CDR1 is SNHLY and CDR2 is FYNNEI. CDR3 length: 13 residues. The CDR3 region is CASSVSVNTEAFF. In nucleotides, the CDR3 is TGTGCCAGCAGTGTGTCAGTCAACACTGAAGCTTTCTTT.

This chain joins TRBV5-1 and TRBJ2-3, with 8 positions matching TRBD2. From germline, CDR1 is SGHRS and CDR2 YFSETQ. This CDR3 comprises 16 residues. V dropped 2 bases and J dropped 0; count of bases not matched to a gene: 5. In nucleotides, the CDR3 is TGCGCCAGCAGCTTTGCCGCGGGGGGAAGCACAGATACGCAGTATTTT. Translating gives CASSFAAGGSTDTQYF.

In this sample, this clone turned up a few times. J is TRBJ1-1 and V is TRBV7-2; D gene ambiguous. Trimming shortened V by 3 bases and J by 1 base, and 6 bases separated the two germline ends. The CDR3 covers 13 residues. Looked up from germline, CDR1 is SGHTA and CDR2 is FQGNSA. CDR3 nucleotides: TGTGCCAGCAGCTTCGCAGGGAACACTGAAGCTTTCTTT. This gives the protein CASSFAGNTEAFF. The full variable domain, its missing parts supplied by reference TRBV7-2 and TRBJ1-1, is GAGVSQSPSNKVTEKGKDVELRCDPISGHTALYWYRQSLGQGLEFLIYFQGNSAPDKSGLPSDRFSAERTGGSVSTLTIQRTQQEDSAVYLCASSFAGNTEAFFGQGTRLTVV.

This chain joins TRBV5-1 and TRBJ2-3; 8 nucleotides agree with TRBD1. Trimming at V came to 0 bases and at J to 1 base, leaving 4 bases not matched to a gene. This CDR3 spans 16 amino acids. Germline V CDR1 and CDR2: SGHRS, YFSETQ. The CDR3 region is CASSLGGQGGTDTQYF. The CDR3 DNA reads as TGCGCCAGCAGCTTGGGCGGACAGGGTGGCACAGATACGCAGTATTTT. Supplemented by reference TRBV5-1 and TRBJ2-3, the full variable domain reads KAGVTQTPRYLIKTRGQQVTLSCSPISGHRSVSWYQQTPGQGLQFLFEYFSETQRNKGNFPGRFSGRQFSNSRSEMNVSTLELGDSALYLCASSLGGQGGTDTQYFGPGTRLTVL.

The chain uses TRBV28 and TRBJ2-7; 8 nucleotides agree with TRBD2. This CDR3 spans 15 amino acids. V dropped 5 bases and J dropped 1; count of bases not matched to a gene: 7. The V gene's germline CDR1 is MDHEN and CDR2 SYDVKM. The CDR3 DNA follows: TGTGCCAGCAGTCTCTACGGGAGGGCTTCCTACGAGCAGTACTTC. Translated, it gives CASSLYGRASYEQYF.

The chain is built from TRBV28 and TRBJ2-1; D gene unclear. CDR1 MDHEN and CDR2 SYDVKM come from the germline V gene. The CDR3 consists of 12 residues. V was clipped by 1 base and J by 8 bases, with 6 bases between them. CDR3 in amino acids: CASSLSRYEQFF. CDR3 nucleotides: TGTGCCAGCAGTTTATCTAGGTATGAGCAGTTCTTC. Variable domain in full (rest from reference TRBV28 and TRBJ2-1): DVKVTQSSRYLVKRTGEKVFLECVQDMDHENMFWYRQDPGLGLRLIYFSYDVKMKEKGDIPEGYSVSREKKERFSLILESASTNQTSMYLCASSLSRYEQFFGPGTRLTVL.

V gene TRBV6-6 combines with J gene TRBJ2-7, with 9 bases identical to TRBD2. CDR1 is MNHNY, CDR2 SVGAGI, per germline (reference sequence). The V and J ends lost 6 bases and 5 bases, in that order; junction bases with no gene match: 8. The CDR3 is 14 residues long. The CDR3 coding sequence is TGTGCCAGCAGGACCACGGGACTAGCCAACGAGCAGTACTTC. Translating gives CASRTTGLANEQYF.

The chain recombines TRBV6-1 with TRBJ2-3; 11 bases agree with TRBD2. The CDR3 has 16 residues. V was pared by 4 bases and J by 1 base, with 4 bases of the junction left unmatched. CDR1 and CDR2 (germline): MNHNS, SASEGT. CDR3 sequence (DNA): TGTGCCAGCAGTGCCTCACTAGCGGGGGGCACAGATACGCAGTATTTT. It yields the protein CASSASLAGGTDTQYF.

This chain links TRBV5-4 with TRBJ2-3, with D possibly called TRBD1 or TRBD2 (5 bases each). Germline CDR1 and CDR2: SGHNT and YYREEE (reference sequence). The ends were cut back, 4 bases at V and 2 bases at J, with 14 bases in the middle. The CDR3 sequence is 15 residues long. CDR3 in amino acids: CASSAGTQFTDTQYF. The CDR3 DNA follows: TGTGCCAGCAGCGCCGGGACGCAATTCACAGATACGCAGTATTTT. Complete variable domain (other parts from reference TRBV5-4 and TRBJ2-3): ETGVTQSPTHLIKTRGQQVTLRCSSQSGHNTVSWYQQALGQGPQFIFQYYREEENGRGNFPPRFSGLQFPNYSSELNVNALELDDSALYLCASSAGTQFTDTQYFGPGTRLTVL.

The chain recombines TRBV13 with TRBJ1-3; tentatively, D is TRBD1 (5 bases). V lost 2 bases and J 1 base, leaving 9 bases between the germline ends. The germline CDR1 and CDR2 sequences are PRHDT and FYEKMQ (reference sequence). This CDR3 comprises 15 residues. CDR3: CASSLNRQSGNTIYF. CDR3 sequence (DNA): TGTGCCAGCAGCTTAAACAGGCAGTCTGGAAACACCATATATTTT.

The DNA of the CDR3 is TGTGCCAGCAGCTTAGAGACAGATGGAAACACCATATATTTT. Translating gives CASSLETDGNTIYF. The J gene is TRBJ1-3, the V gene TRBV7-9; the D gene is possibly TRBD1 (5 bases). This CDR3 comprises 14 residues. Germline-derived CDR1 and CDR2 are SEHNR and FQNEAQ (reference sequence). V was cut by 1 base and J by 3 bases, with 7 bases left in between.

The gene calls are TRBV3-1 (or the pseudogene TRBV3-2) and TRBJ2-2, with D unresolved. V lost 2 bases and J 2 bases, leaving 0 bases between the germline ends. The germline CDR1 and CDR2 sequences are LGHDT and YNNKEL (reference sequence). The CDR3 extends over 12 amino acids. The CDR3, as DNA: TGTGCCAGCAGCCAAAACACCGGGGAGCTGTTTTTT. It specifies CASSQNTGELFF.

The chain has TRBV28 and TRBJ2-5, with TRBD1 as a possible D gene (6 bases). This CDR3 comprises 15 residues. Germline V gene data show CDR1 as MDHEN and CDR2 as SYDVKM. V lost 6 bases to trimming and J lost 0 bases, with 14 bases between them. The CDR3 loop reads CASSLRTGNQETQYF. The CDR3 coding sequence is TGTGCCAGCAGCCTAAGAACAGGGAACCAAGAGACCCAGTACTTC.

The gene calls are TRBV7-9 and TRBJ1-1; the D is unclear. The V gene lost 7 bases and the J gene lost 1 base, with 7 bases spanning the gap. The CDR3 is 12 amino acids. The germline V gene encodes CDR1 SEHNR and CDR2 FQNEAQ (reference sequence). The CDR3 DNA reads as TGTGCCAGCACCGCGGGGAACACTGAAGCTTTCTTT. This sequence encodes CASTAGNTEAFF.

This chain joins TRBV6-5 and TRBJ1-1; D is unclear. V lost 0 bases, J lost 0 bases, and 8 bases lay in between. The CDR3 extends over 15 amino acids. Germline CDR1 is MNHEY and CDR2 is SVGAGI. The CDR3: CASSYSSSLNTEAFF. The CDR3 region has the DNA TGTGCCAGCAGTTACTCCAGTTCTTTGAACACTGAAGCTTTCTTT.

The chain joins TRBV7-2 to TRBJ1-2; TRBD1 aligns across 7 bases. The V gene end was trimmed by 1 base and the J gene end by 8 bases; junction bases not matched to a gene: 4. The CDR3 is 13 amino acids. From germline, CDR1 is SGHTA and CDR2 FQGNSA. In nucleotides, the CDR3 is TGTGCCAGCAGCTTAGAAACAGGGGAAGGCTACACCTTC. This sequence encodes CASSLETGEGYTF.

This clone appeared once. CDR3 region: CASSQGGQNSPLHF. DNA for the CDR3: TGTGCCAGCAGCCAGGGGGGTCAAAATTCACCCCTCCACTTT. The chain has TRBV3-1 (or the pseudogene TRBV3-2) and TRBJ1-6, with D perhaps matching TRBD1 (5 bases). V was pared by 3 bases and J by 7 bases, with 10 bases between. The germline CDR1 and CDR2 sequences are LGHDT and YNNKEL (reference sequence). The CDR3 extends over 14 amino acids.

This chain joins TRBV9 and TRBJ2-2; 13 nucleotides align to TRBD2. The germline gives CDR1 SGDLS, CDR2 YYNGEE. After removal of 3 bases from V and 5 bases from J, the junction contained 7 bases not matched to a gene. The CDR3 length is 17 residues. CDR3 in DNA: TGTGCCAGCAGCGCCGGACTAGCGGGGGCAAATACCGGGGAGCTGTTTTTT. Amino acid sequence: CASSAGLAGANTGELFF.